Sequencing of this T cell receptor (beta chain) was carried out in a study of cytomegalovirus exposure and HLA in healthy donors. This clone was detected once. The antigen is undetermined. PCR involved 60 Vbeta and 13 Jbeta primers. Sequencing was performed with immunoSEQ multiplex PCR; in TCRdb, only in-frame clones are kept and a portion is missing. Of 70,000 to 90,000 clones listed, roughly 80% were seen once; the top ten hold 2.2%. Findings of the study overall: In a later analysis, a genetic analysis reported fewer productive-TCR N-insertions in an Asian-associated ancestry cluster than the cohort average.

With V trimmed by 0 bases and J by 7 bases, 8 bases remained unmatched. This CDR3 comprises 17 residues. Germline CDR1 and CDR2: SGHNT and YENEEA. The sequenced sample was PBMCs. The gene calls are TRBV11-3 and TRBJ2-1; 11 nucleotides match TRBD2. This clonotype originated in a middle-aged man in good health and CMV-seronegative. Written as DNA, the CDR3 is TGTGCCAGCAGCTTAGATCTCGGTAGCGGGGGGGAGAATGAGCAGTTCTTC. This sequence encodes CASSLDLGSGGENEQFF.